This TCR beta chain was identified during a study of OX40 agonist ivuxolimab in advanced cancers. General study points: Partly responding patients at 0.1-3.0 mg/kg showed some of the smallest clonal expansion.

Details on this clone: The antigen remains undetermined.

CDR1 is MNHEY, CDR2 SMNVEV, per germline (reference sequence). V was shortened by 3 bases and J by 0 bases, with 14 bases between the two germline ends. The CDR3 is made up of 17 amino acids. Libraries were prepared by immunoSEQ multiplex PCR; TCRdb keeps only in-frame clonotypes and omits some of them. The data hold roughly 20,000 clones, with about four fifths observed a single time. The sample in question was CD4+ or CD8+ T cells sorted from blood, obtained in a trial of the OX40 agonist ivuxolimab. The clonotype comes from an adult with an advanced solid tumor such as melanoma, head and neck, liver or kidney cancer. The chain combines TRBV27 with TRBJ2-2; perhaps TRBD2 as D (6 bases). The CDR3 here is CASSFASGEPNTGELFF. The CDR3 DNA sequence: TGTGCCAGCAGTTTCGCGTCGGGGGAGCCGAACACCGGGGAGCTGTTTTTT.